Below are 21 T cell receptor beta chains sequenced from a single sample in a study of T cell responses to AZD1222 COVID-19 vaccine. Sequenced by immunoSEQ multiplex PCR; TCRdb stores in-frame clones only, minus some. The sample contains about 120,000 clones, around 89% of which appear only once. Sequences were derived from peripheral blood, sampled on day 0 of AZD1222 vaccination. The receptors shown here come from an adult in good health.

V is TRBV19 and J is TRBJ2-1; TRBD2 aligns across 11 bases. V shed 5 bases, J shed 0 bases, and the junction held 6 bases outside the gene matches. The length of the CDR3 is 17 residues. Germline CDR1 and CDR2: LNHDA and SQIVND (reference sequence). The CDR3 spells CASSASSGGSSYNEQFF. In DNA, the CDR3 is TGTGCCAGTAGTGCGTCTAGCGGGGGGAGCTCCTACAATGAGCAGTTCTTC.

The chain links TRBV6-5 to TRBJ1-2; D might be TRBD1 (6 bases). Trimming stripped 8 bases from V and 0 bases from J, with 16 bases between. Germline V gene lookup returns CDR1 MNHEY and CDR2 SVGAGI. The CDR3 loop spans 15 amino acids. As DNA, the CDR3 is TGTGCCAGCGGCTGGGGGGCTCGACCTAACTATGGCTACACCTTC. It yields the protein CASGWGARPNYGYTF.

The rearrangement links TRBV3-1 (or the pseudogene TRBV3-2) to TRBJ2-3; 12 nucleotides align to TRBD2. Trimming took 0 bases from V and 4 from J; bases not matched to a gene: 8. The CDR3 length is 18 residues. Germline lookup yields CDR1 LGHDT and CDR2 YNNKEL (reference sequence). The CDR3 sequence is CASSQDRASGGAPDTQYF. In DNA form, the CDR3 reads TGTGCCAGCAGCCAAGATAGGGCTAGCGGGGGGGCCCCAGATACGCAGTATTTT.

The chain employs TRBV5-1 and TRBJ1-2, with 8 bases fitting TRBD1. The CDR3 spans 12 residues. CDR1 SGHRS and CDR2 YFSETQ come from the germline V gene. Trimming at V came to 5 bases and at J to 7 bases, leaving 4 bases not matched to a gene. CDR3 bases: TGCGCCAGCAGTTCAGGGGGCCGTGGCTACACCTTC. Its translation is CASSSGGRGYTF.

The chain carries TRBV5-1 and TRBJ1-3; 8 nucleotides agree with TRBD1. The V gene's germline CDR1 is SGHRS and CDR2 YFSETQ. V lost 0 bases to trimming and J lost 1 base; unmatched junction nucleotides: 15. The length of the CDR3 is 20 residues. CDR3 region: CASSLDARQGNRGSGNTIYF. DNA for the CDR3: TGCGCCAGCAGCTTGGATGCGAGACAGGGGAATAGGGGATCTGGAAACACCATATATTTT.

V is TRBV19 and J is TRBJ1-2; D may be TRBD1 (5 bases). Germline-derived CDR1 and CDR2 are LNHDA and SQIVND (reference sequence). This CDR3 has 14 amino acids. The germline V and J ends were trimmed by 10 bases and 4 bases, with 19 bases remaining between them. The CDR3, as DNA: TGTGCCACCCAGCCCGACGGGACTCTCTATGGCTACACCTTC. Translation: CATQPDGTLYGYTF.

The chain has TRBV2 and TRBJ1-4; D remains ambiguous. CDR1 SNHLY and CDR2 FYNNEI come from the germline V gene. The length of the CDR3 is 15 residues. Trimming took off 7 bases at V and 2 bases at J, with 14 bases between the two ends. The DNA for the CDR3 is TGTGCCAGCAAGGCTGCGACATCTACTAATGAAAAACTGTTTTTT. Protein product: CASKAATSTNEKLFF.

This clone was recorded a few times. CDR3 coding DNA: TGTGCTAGTGCCCTCCTCGCGAATACGCAGTATTTT. Its protein product is CASALLANTQYF. This chain uses TRBV12-5 with TRBJ2-3, with D unresolved. The CDR3 is 12 residues long. V was trimmed by 7 bases and J by 7 bases, leaving 12 bases between them. CDR1 and CDR2 (germline): LGHNT, FRNRAP.

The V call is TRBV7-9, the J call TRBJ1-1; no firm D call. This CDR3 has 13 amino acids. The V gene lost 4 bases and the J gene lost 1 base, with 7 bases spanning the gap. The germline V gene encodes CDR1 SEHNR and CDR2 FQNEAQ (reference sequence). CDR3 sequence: CASSSQRNTEAFF. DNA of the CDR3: TGTGCCAGCAGCTCACAGAGGAACACTGAAGCTTTCTTT.

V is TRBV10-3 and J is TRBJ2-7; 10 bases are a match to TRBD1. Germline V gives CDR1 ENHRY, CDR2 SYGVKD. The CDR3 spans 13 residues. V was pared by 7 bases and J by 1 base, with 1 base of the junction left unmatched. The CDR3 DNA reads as TGTGCCATCACGGGACAGGGGTCCTACGAGCAGTACTTC. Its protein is CAITGQGSYEQYF.

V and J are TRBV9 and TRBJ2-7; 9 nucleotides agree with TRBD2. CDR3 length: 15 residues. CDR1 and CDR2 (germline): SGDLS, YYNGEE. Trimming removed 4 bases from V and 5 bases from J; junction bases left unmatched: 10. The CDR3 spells CASSRDGAGGDEQYF. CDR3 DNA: TGTGCCAGCAGCAGGGATGGAGCGGGGGGCGACGAGCAGTACTTC. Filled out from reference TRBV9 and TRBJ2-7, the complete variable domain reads DSGVTQTPKHLITATGQRVTLRCSPRSGDLSVYWYQQSLDQGLQFLIQYYNGEERAKGNILERFSAQQFPDLHSELNLSSLELGDSALYFCASSRDGAGGDEQYFGPGTRLTVT.

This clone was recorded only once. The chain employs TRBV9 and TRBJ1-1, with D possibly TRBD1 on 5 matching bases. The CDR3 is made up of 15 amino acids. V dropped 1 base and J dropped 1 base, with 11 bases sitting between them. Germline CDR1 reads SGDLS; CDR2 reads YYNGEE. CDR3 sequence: CASSVRPQGNTEAFF. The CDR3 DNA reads TGTGCCAGCAGCGTACGACCCCAGGGGAACACTGAAGCTTTCTTT.

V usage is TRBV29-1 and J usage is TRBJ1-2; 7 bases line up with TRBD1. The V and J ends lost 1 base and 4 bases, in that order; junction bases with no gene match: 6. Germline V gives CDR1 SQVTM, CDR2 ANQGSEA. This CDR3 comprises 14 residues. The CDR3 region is CSVEGWDSGYGYTF. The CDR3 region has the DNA TGCAGCGTTGAAGGGTGGGACAGCGGCTATGGCTACACCTTC.

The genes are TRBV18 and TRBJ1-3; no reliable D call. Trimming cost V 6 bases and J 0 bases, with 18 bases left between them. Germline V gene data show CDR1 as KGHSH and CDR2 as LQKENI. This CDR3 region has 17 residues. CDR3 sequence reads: CASSDGPFSGSGNTIYF. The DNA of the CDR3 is TGTGCCAGCTCCGACGGGCCTTTTTCAGGCTCTGGAAACACCATATATTTT. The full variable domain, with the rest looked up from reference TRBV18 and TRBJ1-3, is NAGVMQNPRHLVRRRGQEARLRCSPMKGHSHVYWYRQLPEEGLKFMVYLQKENIIDESGMPKERFSAEFPKEGPSILRIQQVVRGDSAAYFCASSDGPFSGSGNTIYFGEGSWLTVV.

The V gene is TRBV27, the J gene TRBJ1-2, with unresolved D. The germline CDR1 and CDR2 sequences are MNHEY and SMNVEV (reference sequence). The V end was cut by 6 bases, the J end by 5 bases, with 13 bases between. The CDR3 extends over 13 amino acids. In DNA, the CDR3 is TGTGCCAGCAGATACGGCCCGGGGTATGGCTACACCTTC. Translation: CASRYGPGYGYTF.

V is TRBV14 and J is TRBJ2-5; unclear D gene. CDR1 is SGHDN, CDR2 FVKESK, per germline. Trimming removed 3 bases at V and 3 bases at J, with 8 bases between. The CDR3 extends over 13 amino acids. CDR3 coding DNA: TGTGCCAGCAGCCAGGGAAACGAAGAGACCCAGTACTTC. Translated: CASSQGNEETQYF. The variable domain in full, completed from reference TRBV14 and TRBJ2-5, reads EAGVTQFPSHSVIEKGQTVTLRCDPISGHDNLYWYRRVMGKEIKFLLHFVKESKQDESGMPNNRFLAERTGGTYSTLKVQPAELEDSGVYFCASSQGNEETQYFGPGTRLLVL.

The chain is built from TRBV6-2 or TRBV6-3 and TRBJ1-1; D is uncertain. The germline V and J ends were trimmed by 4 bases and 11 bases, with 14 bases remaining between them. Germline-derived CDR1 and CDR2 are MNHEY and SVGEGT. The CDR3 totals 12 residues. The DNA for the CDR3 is TGTGCCAGCAGTTCTTATAACAGTGGGGCTTTCTTT. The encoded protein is CASSSYNSGAFF.

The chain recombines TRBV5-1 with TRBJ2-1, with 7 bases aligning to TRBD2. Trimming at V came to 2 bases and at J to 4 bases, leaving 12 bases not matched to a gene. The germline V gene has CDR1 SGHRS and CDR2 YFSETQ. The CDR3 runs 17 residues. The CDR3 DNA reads TGCGCCAGCAGCTTAGGTCCCCGCGCAGCGGGGTACAATGAGCAGTTCTTC. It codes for CASSLGPRAAGYNEQFF.

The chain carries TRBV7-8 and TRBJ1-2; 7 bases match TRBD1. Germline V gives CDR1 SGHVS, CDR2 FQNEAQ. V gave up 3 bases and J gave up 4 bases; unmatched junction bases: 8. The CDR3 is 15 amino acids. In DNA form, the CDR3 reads TGTGCCAGCAGCTTCGCTCAGGGGGTCAGCTATGGCTACACCTTC. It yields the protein CASSFAQGVSYGYTF.

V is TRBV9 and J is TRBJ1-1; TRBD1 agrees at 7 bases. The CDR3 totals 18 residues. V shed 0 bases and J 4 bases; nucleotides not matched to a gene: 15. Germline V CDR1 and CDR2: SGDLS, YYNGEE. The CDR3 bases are TGTGCCAGCAGCGTAGGGGCTATGACAGGGTGGGGTCCCACTGAAGCTTTCTTT. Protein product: CASSVGAMTGWGPTEAFF.

The CDR3 sequence is CASSYRDPPYQETQYF. As DNA, the CDR3 is TGTGCCAGCAGTTACAGGGACCCACCCTATCAAGAGACCCAGTACTTC. The chain combines TRBV6-2 or TRBV6-3 with TRBJ2-5, with D perhaps being TRBD1 or TRBD2 (5 bases each). The CDR3 has 16 amino acids. Germline CDR1 is MNHEY and CDR2 is SVGEGT. Between the trimmed V and J ends, which lost 2 bases and 2 bases, there was a span of 15 bases.